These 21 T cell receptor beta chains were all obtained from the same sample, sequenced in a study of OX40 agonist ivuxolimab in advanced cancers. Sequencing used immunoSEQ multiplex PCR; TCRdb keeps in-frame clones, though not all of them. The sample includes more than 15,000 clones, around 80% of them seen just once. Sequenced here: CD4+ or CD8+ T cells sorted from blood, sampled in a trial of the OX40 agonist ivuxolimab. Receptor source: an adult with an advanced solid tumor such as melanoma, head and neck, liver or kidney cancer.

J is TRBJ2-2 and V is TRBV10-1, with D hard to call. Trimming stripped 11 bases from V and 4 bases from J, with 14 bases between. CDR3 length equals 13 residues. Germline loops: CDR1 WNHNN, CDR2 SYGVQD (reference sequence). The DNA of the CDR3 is TGCGCCGTCCAGGATAGCTTCACCGGGGAGCTGTTTTTT. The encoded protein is CAVQDSFTGELFF.

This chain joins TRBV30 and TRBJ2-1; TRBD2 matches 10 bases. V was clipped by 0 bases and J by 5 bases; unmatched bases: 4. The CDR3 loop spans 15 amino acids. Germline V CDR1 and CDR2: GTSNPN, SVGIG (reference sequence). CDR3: CAWSVGLAGDNEQFF. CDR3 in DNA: TGTGCCTGGAGTGTAGGGCTAGCGGGGGACAATGAGCAGTTCTTC.

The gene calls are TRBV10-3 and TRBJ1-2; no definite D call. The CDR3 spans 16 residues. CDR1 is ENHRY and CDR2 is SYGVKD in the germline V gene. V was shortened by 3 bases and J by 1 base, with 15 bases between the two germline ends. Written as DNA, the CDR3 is TGTGCCATCAGTGATGGGCGGGGAGGACTTAACTATGGCTACACCTTC. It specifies CAISDGRGGLNYGYTF.

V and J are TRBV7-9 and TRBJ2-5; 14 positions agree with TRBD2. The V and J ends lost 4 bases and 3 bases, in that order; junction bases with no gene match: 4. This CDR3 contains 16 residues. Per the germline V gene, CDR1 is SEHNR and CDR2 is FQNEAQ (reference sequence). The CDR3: CASSSPTSGGEETQYF. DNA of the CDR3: TGTGCCAGCAGCTCCCCGACTAGCGGGGGGGAAGAGACCCAGTACTTC. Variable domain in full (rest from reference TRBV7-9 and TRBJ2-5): DTGVSQNPRHKITKRGQNVTFRCDPISEHNRLYWYRQTLGQGPEFLTYFQNEAQLEKSRLLSDRFSAERPKGSFSTLEIQRTEQGDSAMYLCASSSPTSGGEETQYFGPGTRLLVL.

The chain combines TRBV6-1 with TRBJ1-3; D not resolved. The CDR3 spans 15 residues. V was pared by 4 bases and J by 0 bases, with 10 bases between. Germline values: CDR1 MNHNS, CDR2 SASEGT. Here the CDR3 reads CASSATPSSGNTIYF. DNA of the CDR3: TGTGCCAGCAGTGCCACACCTAGCTCTGGAAACACCATATATTTT.

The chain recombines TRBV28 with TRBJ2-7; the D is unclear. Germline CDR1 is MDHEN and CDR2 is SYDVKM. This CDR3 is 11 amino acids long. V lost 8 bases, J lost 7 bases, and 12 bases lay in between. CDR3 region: CASSWRREQYF. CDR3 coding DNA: TGTGCCAGCTCTTGGCGTAGGGAGCAGTACTTC.

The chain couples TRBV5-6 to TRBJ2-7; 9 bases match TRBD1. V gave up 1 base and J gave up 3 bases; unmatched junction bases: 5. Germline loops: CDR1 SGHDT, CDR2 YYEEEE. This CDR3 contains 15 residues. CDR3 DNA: TGTGCCAGCAGCTTGTCCGGGACAGGGTACTACGAGCAGTACTTC. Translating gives CASSLSGTGYYEQYF. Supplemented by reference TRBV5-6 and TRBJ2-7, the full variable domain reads DAGVTQSPTHLIKTRGQQVTLRCSPKSGHDTVSWYQQALGQGPQFIFQYYEEEERQRGNFPDRFSGHQFPNYSSELNVNALLLGDSALYLCASSLSGTGYYEQYFGPGTRLTVT.

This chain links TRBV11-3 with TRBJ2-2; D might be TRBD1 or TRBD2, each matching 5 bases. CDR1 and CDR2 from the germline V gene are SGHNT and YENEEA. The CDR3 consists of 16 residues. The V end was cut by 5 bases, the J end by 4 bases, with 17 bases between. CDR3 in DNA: TGTGCCAGCAGCGCATTATCGGGGCAGGGCACCGGGGAGCTGTTTTTT. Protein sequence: CASSALSGQGTGELFF. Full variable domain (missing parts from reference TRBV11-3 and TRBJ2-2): EAGVVQSPRYKIIEKKQPVAFWCNPISGHNTLYWYLQNLGQGPELLIRYENEEAVDDSQLPKDRFSAERLKGVDSTLKIQPAELGDSAVYLCASSALSGQGTGELFFGEGSRLTVL.

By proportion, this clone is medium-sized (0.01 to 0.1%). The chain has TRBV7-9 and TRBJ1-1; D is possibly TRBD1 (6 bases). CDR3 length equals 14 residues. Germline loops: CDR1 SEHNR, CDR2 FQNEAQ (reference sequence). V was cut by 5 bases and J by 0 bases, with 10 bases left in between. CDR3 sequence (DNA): TGTGCCAGCAGCCACAGGGATATGAACACTGAAGCTTTCTTT. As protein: CASSHRDMNTEAFF.

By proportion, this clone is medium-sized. CDR3: CASSISQGYLGEKLFF. CDR3 nucleotides: TGTGCCAGTAGTATTTCCCAGGGATATCTCGGTGAAAAACTGTTTTTT. The V call is TRBV19, the J call TRBJ1-4, with TRBD1 as a possible D gene (5 bases). The CDR3 is made up of 16 amino acids. V lost 3 bases to trimming and J lost 7 bases, with 18 bases between them. The germline V gene has CDR1 LNHDA and CDR2 SQIVND (reference sequence). Using reference TRBV19 and TRBJ1-4 for the parts outside the CDR3, the full variable domain is DGGITQSPKYLFRKEGQNVTLSCEQNLNHDAMYWYRQDPGQGLRLIYYSQIVNDFQKGDIAEGYSVSREKKESFPLTVTSAQKNPTAFYLCASSISQGYLGEKLFFGSGTQLSVL.

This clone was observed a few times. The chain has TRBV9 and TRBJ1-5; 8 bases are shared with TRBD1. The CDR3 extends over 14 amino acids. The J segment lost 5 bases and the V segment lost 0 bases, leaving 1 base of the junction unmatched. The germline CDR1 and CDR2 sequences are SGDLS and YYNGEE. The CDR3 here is CASSVGQGYQPQHF. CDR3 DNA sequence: TGTGCCAGCAGCGTAGGACAGGGGTATCAGCCCCAGCATTTT.

The CDR3 loop is CASSLWLAGEDTQYF. The CDR3, as DNA: TGTGCCAGCAGCTTGTGGCTAGCGGGGGAAGATACGCAGTATTTT. This chain uses TRBV5-6 with TRBJ2-3; 10 bases agree with TRBD2. J gave up 5 bases and V 1 base, and 4 bases lay outside the gene matches. CDR3 length: 15 amino acids. Germline CDR1 reads SGHDT; CDR2 reads YYEEEE. Filled out from reference TRBV5-6 and TRBJ2-3, the complete variable domain reads DAGVTQSPTHLIKTRGQQVTLRCSPKSGHDTVSWYQQALGQGPQFIFQYYEEEERQRGNFPDRFSGHQFPNYSSELNVNALLLGDSALYLCASSLWLAGEDTQYFGPGTRLTVL.

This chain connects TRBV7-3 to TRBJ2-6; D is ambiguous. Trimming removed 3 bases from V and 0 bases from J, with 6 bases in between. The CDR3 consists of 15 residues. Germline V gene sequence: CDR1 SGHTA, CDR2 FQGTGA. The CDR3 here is CASSFDASGANVLTF. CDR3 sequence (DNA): TGTGCCAGCAGCTTCGACGCCTCTGGGGCCAACGTCCTGACTTTC.

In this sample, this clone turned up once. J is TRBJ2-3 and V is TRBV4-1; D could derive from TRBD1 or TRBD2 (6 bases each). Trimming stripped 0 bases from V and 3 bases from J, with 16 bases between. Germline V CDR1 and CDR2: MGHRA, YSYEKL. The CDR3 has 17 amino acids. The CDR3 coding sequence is TGCGCCAGCAGCCAAGATGGACCGGGGGCCTTTACAGATACGCAGTATTTT. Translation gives CASSQDGPGAFTDTQYF.

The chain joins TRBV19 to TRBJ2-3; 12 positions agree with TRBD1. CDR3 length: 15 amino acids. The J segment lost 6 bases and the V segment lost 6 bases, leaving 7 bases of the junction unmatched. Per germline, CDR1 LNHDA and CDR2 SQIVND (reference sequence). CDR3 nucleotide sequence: TGTGCCAGTAGCCTCCGGGACAGGGGGCAGGATACGCAGTATTTT. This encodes CASSLRDRGQDTQYF.

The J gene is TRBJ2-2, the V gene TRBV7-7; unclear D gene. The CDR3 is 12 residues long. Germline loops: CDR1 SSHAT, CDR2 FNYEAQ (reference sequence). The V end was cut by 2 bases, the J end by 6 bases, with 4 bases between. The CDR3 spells CASSLRAGELFF. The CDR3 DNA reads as TGTGCCAGCAGCTTACGAGCCGGGGAGCTGTTTTTT. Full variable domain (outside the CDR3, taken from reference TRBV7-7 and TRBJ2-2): GAGVSQSPRYKVTKRGQDVTLRCDPISSHATLYWYQQALGQGPEFLTYFNYEAQPDKSGLPSDRFSAERPEGSISTLTIQRTEQRDSAMYRCASSLRAGELFFGEGSRLTVL.

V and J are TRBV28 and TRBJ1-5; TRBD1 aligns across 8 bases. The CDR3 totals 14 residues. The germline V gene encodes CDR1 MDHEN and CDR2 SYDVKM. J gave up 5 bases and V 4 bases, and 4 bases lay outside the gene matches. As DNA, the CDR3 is TGTGCCAGCAGTTGGACAGGGTTCGATCAGCCCCAGCATTTT. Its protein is CASSWTGFDQPQHF.

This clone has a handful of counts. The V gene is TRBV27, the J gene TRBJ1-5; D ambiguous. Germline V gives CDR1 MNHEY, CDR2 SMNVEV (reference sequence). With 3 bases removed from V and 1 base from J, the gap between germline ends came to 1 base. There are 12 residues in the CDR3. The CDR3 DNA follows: TGTGCCAGCAGTTTCAGCAATCAGCCCCAGCATTTT. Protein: CASSFSNQPQHF.

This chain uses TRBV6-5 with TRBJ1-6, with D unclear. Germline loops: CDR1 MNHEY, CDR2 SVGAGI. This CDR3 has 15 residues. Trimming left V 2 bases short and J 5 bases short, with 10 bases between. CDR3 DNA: TGTGCCAGCAGTTACGTCCAATCTGATAATTCACCCCTCCACTTT. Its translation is CASSYVQSDNSPLHF.

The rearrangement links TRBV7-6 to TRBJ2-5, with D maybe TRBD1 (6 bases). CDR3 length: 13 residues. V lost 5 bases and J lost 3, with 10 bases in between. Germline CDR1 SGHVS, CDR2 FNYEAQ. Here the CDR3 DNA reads TGTGCCAGCAGCCCGCGGACAGAAGAGACCCAGTACTTC. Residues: CASSPRTEETQYF.

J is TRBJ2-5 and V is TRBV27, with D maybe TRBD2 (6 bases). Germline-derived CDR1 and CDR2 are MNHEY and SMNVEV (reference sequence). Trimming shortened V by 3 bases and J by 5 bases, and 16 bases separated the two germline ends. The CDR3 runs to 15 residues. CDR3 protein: CASSLRRADGETQYF. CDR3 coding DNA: TGTGCCAGCAGTTTGCGGAGGGCCGACGGGGAGACCCAGTACTTC.